The 20 T cell receptor beta chains presented below share a single source sample, sequenced in a study of blood T cell repertoires in COVID-19. The method was immunoSEQ multiplex PCR; TCRdb's version includes in-frame clones alone and lacks a portion of them. The table lists about 96,000 clones, less than 85% of them singletons. Sequencing was performed on peripheral blood. These receptor sequences come from a woman aged 60-75 years with acute or convalescent COVID-19.

The chain carries TRBV18 and TRBJ1-6; D unresolved. Germline V gene sequence: CDR1 KGHSH, CDR2 LQKENI. The V gene lost 3 bases and the J gene lost 2 bases, with 11 bases spanning the gap. The CDR3 length is 16 residues. The CDR3 is CASSPNGWAYNSPLHF. CDR3 nucleotide sequence: TGTGCCAGCTCACCGAACGGGTGGGCCTATAATTCACCCCTCCACTTT. Full variable domain (rest looked up from reference TRBV18 and TRBJ1-6): NAGVMQNPRHLVRRRGQEARLRCSPMKGHSHVYWYRQLPEEGLKFMVYLQKENIIDESGMPKERFSAEFPKEGPSILRIQQVVRGDSAAYFCASSPNGWAYNSPLHFGNGTRLTVT.

The chain is built from TRBV5-6 and TRBJ1-1; D is undetermined. Germline V gives CDR1 SGHDT, CDR2 YYEEEE. V was pared by 5 bases and J by 1 base, with 9 bases between. CDR3 size: 13 residues. The CDR3 sequence is CASRIDTNTEAFF. The CDR3 DNA reads TGTGCCAGCAGGATAGACACGAACACTGAAGCTTTCTTT.

This chain joins TRBV13 and TRBJ2-5; D is unresolved. The V gene lost 5 bases and the J gene lost 1 base, with 5 bases spanning the gap. CDR3 length: 12 amino acids. CDR1 PRHDT and CDR2 FYEKMQ come from the germline V gene (reference sequence). The CDR3 DNA sequence: TGTGCCAGCAGCCTAAGCCAAGAGACCCAGTACTTC. This codes for CASSLSQETQYF.

The chain has TRBV6-5 and TRBJ1-2, with TRBD1 as a possible D gene (6 bases). Germline V gene sequence: CDR1 MNHEY, CDR2 SVGAGI. The CDR3 length is 14 residues. Trimming removed 6 bases at V and 2 bases at J, with 13 bases between. In DNA, the CDR3 is TGTGCCAGCAGGAAAGGACAGTACAACTATGGCTACACCTTC. It yields the protein CASRKGQYNYGYTF.

This sequence joins TRBV19 and TRBJ1-2; D perhaps matches TRBD1 (6 bases). CDR3 size: 16 residues. Per the germline V gene, CDR1 is LNHDA and CDR2 is SQIVND (reference sequence). Trimming took off 0 bases at V and 4 bases at J, with 15 bases between the two ends. Written as DNA, the CDR3 is TGTGCCAGTAGTATAGACCACGGAGGACAGCCCTATGGCTACACCTTC. Protein sequence: CASSIDHGGQPYGYTF.

The V gene is TRBV24-1, the J gene TRBJ1-4; TRBD1 agrees at 10 bases. Germline trimming cut 3 bases from V and 0 bases from J; bases unmatched to any gene: 18. This CDR3 has 22 residues. CDR1 and CDR2 from the germline V gene are KGHDR and SFDVKD. The DNA for the CDR3 is TGTGCCACCAGTGATATTCCCCCCAGGGACAGGGGTCCCGGGACAACTAATGAAAAACTGTTTTTT. Translation: CATSDIPPRDRGPGTTNEKLFF.

The CDR3 is CASSELSSGAQETQYF. CDR3 nucleotide sequence: TGTGCCAGCAGTGAGCTATCTAGCGGGGCCCAAGAGACCCAGTACTTC. V is TRBV2 and J is TRBJ2-5, with TRBD2 matching 9 bases. This CDR3 has 16 amino acids. V shed 3 bases and J 1 base; nucleotides not matched to a gene: 6. The V gene's germline CDR1 is SNHLY and CDR2 FYNNEI.

The chain joins TRBV28 to TRBJ2-1; 11 bases are shared with TRBD2. CDR1 is MDHEN and CDR2 is SYDVKM in the germline V gene. V lost 6 bases and J lost 3; bases outside the gene matches: 4. CDR3 length: 15 amino acids. The CDR3 DNA reads as TGTGCCAGCAGCGCGGGACTAGCGGACTACAATGAGCAGTTCTTC. Translation gives CASSAGLADYNEQFF.

This sequence joins TRBV4-2 and TRBJ2-7; 7 positions agree with TRBD1. CDR3 length equals 15 residues. Unmatched junction bases numbered 5, after V lost 1 base and J lost 2 bases. Germline loops: CDR1 LGHNA, CDR2 YNFKEQ. CDR3 sequence (DNA): TGTGCCAGCAGCCAAGCGGACAGGCAGGCCTACGAGCAGTACTTC. Translating gives CASSQADRQAYEQYF.

The chain has TRBV11-2 and TRBJ2-7; 7 bases match TRBD1. Germline V gene data show CDR1 as SGHAT and CDR2 as FQNNGV. Trimming cost V 2 bases and J 5 bases; bases outside gene matches: 18. The CDR3 covers 18 residues. The CDR3 protein is CASSLLQGGQLGRDEQYF. CDR3 DNA sequence: TGTGCCAGCAGCTTACTCCAAGGGGGACAGCTCGGAAGGGACGAGCAGTACTTC.

V gene TRBV28 combines with J gene TRBJ1-2; D might be TRBD1 (6 bases). Germline assignment: CDR1 MDHEN and CDR2 SYDVKM. This CDR3 spans 16 amino acids. V lost 6 bases to trimming and J lost 4 bases, with 21 bases between them. DNA of the CDR3: TGTGCCAGCAGCGCCGCGGGGGGCGCGGGGTTCTATGGCTACACCTTC. Translation: CASSAAGGAGFYGYTF.

This chain joins TRBV2 and TRBJ2-7, with 7 bases fitting TRBD1. Germline CDR1 reads SNHLY; CDR2 reads FYNNEI. The CDR3 extends over 11 amino acids. In DNA form, the CDR3 reads TGTGCAGGTAACAGGGGCTACGAGCAGTACTTC. This sequence encodes CAGNRGYEQYF.

This chain uses TRBV7-3 with TRBJ2-7; possible D gene TRBD1, 6 bases. The germline CDR1 and CDR2 sequences are SGHTA and FQGTGA. This CDR3 contains 15 residues. V was pared by 5 bases and J by 5 bases, with 19 bases between. The CDR3 DNA follows: TGTGCCAGCAGCCCTAGTGGAAGCAGGGGCCACGAGCAGTACTTC. Translating gives CASSPSGSRGHEQYF. The whole variable domain, filled in from reference TRBV7-3 and TRBJ2-7, reads GAGVSQTPSNKVTEKGKYVELRCDPISGHTALYWYRQSLGQGPEFLIYFQGTGAADDSGLPNDRFFAVRPEGSVSTLKIQRTERGDSAVYLCASSPSGSRGHEQYFGPGTRLTVT.

The V gene is TRBV30, the J gene TRBJ1-5; D is ambiguous. There are 14 residues in the CDR3. V gave up 1 base and J gave up 3 bases, with 10 bases separating them. CDR1 is GTSNPN, CDR2 SVGIG, per germline (reference sequence). The CDR3 is CAWSGERFNQPQHF. The CDR3 region has the DNA TGTGCCTGGAGTGGGGAGAGATTCAATCAGCCCCAGCATTTT.

This sequence joins TRBV5-4 and TRBJ1-6, with a possible D match to TRBD1 (5 bases). The CDR3 consists of 15 residues. Between the trimmed V and J ends, which lost 0 bases and 10 bases, there was a span of 14 bases. Germline V gives CDR1 SGHNT, CDR2 YYREEE (reference sequence). The CDR3 loop is CASSLGPTQGSPLHF. As DNA, the CDR3 is TGTGCCAGCAGCTTGGGTCCCACTCAGGGATCACCCCTCCACTTT.

The chain uses TRBV12-3 or TRBV12-4 and TRBJ1-4; no clear D gene. V shed 3 bases and J shed 8 bases, with 7 bases lying between them. This CDR3 region has 12 residues. CDR3 bases: TGTGCCAGCAGTTTCCAGAACGAAAAACTGTTTTTT. Protein product: CASSFQNEKLFF.

This sequence joins TRBV11-2 and TRBJ1-4; 7 bases are shared with TRBD1. The germline CDR1 and CDR2 sequences are SGHAT and FQNNGV. CDR3 length: 14 residues. Trimming cost V 4 bases and J 7 bases; bases outside gene matches: 6. In nucleotides, the CDR3 is TGTGCCAGCAGCTACGGGACAGCGGGTGAAAAACTGTTTTTT. Protein product: CASSYGTAGEKLFF.

The rearrangement joins TRBV3-1 (or the pseudogene TRBV3-2) to TRBJ2-5, with D perhaps TRBD1 (6 bases). From germline, CDR1 is LGHDT and CDR2 YNNKEL (reference sequence). The CDR3 contains 14 residues. Trimming cost V 6 bases and J 1 base, with 12 bases left between them. The CDR3 region is CASSLGQTQETQYF. Written as DNA, the CDR3 is TGTGCCAGCAGTCTAGGACAGACCCAAGAGACCCAGTACTTC.

This chain connects TRBV28 to TRBJ2-1; TRBD2 agrees at 12 bases. From germline, CDR1 is MDHEN and CDR2 SYDVKM. The length of the CDR3 is 18 residues. V was clipped by 5 bases and J by 6 bases; unmatched bases: 14. The CDR3 nucleotides are TGTGCCAGCAGTCCCCCCATCCTAGCGGGGGGGTCGACCAATGAGCAGTTCTTC. The encoded protein is CASSPPILAGGSTNEQFF.

V and J are TRBV10-1 and TRBJ2-7, with 11 bases that match TRBD2. In germline, CDR1 is WNHNN, CDR2 SYGVQD (reference sequence). CDR3 length: 13 amino acids. The J segment lost 4 bases and the V segment lost 4 bases, leaving 0 bases of the junction unmatched. In nucleotides, the CDR3 is TGCGCCAGCAGTGGACTAGCGGGGTACGAGCAGTACTTC. Amino acid sequence: CASSGLAGYEQYF.